This entry lists 3 T cell receptor beta chains sequenced from one sample in a study of low-dose radiotherapy and immunotherapy resistance in tumors. The sample's time point: before trial treatment. Both TCRalpha and TCRbeta chains were reverse transcribed with V-gene-specific primers. Over roughly 20 PCR cycles, TCRs were amplified from a constant-region primer and V-primer adapter. TCRdb fed the reads into MiXCR, producing one record per CDR3 protein. The profile shows some 88,000 distinct CDR3 sequences, roughly a tenth of them singletons. Sample: PBMCs, taken before treatment. The origin of the receptors is a male donor with prostate cancer.

The chain couples TRBV7-9 to TRBJ1-5; D is uncertain. The CDR3 loop spans 14 amino acids. Looked up from germline, CDR1 is SEHNR and CDR2 is FQNEAQ (reference sequence). Trimming took 3 bases from V and 3 from J, leaving 9 bases between them. The CDR3 region is CASSFDGPNQPQHF. CDR3 DNA sequence: TGTGCCAGCAGCTTCGACGGTCCCAATCAGCCCCAGCATTTT.

Note on this clonotype: A far larger clone is one base from this, pointing to a likely read error. The genes are TRBV7-9 and TRBJ2-2; either TRBD1 or TRBD2 may supply D (7 bases each). The CDR3 is made up of 16 amino acids. Germline V gives CDR1 SEHNR, CDR2 FQNEAQ (reference sequence). This CDR3 reads CASSRDSGANSGELFF. DNA of the CDR3: TGTGCCAGCAGTCGGGACAGCGGGGCGAACTCCGGGGAGCTGTTTTTT.

The table lists this clonotype with many counts. The V gene is TRBV6-2 or TRBV6-3, the J gene TRBJ2-1, with a possible D match to TRBD1 (6 bases). CDR3 length equals 17 residues. V was trimmed by 4 bases and J by 2 bases, leaving 18 bases between them. The germline V gene encodes CDR1 MNHEY and CDR2 SVGEGT. CDR3: CASSSFGTGWPYNEQFF. The CDR3 DNA follows: TGTGCCAGCAGTTCCTTCGGAACAGGGTGGCCCTACAATGAGCAGTTCTTC.